This TCR beta chain was documented in a study of blood T cell repertoires in COVID-19. Study at large: T cells, B-cell-depleted T cells, or PBMCs supplied cDNA or gDNA.

Measured with immunoSEQ multiplex PCR; TCRdb has only the in-frame clones, and not every one. The data hold roughly 180,000 clones, with more than 65% observed a single time. Germline trimming cut 4 bases from V and 2 bases from J; bases unmatched to any gene: 5. Germline V gives CDR1 SGHDN, CDR2 FVKESK. This CDR3 contains 16 residues. This receptor was taken from a woman aged 55-70 years with COVID-19, enrolled during active disease. Material for sequencing was peripheral blood. The chain uses TRBV14 and TRBJ2-1, with 10 bases fitting TRBD1. CDR3 loop: CASSLTTGGAYNEQFF. The CDR3 nucleotides read TGTGCCAGCAGCCTGACGACAGGGGGCGCCTACAATGAGCAGTTCTTC.